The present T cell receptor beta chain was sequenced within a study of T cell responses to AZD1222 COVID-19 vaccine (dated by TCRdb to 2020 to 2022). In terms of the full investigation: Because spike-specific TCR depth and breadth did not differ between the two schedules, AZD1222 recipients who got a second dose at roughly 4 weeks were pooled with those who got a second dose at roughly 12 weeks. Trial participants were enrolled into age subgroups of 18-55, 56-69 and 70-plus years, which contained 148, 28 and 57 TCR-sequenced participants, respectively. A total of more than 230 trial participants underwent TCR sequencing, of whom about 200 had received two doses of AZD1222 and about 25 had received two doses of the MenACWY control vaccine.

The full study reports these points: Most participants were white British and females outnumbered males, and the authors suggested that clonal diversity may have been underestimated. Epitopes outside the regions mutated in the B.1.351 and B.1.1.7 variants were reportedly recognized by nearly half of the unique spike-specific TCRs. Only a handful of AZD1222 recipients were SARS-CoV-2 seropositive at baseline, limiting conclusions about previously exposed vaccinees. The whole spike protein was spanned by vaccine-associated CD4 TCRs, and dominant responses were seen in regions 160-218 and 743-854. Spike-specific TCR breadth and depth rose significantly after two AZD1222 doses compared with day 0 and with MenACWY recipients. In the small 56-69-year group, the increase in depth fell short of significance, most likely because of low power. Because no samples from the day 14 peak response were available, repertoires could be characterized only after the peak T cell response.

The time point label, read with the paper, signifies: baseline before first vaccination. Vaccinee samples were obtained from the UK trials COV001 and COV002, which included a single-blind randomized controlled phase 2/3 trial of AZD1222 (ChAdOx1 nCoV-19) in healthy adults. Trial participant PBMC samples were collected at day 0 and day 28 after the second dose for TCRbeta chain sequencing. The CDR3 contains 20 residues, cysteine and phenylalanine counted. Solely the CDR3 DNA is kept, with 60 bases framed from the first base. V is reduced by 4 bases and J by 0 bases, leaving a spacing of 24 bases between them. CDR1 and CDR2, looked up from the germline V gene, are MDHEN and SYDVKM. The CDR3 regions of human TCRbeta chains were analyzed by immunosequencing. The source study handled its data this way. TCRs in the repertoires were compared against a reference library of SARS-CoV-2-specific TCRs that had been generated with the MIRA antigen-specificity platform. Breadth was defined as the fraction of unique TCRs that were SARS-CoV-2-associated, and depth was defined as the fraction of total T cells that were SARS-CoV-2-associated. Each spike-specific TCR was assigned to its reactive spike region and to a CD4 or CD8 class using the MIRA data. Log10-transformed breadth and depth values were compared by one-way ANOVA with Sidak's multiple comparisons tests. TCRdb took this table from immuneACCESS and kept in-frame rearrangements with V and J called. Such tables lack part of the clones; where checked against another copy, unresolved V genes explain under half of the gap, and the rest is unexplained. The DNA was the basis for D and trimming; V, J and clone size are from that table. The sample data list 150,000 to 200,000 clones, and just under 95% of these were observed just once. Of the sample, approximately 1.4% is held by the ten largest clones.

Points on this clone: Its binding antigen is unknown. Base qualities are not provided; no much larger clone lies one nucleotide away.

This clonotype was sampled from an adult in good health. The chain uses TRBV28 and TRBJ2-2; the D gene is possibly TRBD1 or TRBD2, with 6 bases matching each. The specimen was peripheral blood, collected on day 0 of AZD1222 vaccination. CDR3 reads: CASSSEGEVMGSANTGELFF. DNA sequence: TGTGCCAGCAGTTCCGAGGGGGAGGTCATGGGGTCCGCGAACACCGGGGAGCTGTTTTTT.